The present T cell receptor (beta chain) was sequenced within a study of cytomegalovirus exposure and HLA in healthy donors (dated by TCRdb to 2017 to 2019). Regarding the complete study: An earlier analysis of around 600 of the donors reported roughly 300 Gb of sequence data and roughly 110 million unique TCR beta sequences from about 179 million T cells. An early release that covered more than 550 HLA-typed donors contained approximately 300 gigabases of sequencing data and about 93 million unique TCR sequences. The genetic ancestry cluster associated with self-reported Caucasian donors included over 80% of the approximately 410 genotyped donors. The study aimed to test whether signatures of past pathogen exposure could be identified by cataloging public T cell receptors. The study used immunosequencing to profile the T cell repertoires of under 700 subjects and linked those repertoires to cytomegalovirus serostatus. In addition to the first cohort of 650 to 800 subjects, a separate validation cohort of approximately 120 different subjects was used. To predict cytomegalovirus infection status, the study combined high-throughput TCR immunosequencing, statistical association of individual TCRs with disease status, and machine learning. To study patterns of TCR occurrence, a later analysis re-analyzed previously published TCR beta repertoires from 666 donors and added high-resolution HLA genotyping. Rather than drawing on any new phenotypic data, the later analysis identified candidate immune exposures from TCR beta sequences and the way those sequences occurred across donors. An earlier analysis of roughly 600 of the donors used high-throughput TCR beta sequencing to judge whether each TCR beta V gene segment behaved as functional or pseudogenic. Donor age, sex, ethnicity and CMV serostatus were compiled together with the repertoire data. A later genetic analysis used genome-wide SNP genotypes for about 65% of the 666 donors, treating that subset as a discovery cohort. All discovery cohort repertoires had been generated on a single sequencing platform. HLA typing included class I and class II loci at four-digit resolution. Typing coverage differed by locus: A, B, C, DRB1 and DQB1 were typed in about 629-630 donors, DQA1 in about 560, DPA1 in approximately 600, and DPB1 in around 440. Because of strong linkage in the cohort, roughly five DR-DQ haplotypes were treated as single units for association and clustering. Among around 400 genotyped donors of the cohort, an average of about 220,000 unique TCR beta nucleotide sequences was sequenced per donor, of which roughly 18% were non-productive. Overall study results and their limits: A further reported finding was that TCR beta sequences accurately predicted the HLA-A and HLA-B alleles for most subjects in the first cohort. Roughly uniform sequencing depth across donors was assumed in presence/absence analyses, although this assumption may not hold. A later analysis associated around 16,000 TCR beta sequences with specific HLA alleles at a false discovery rate of 0.05. In an earlier analysis of about 600 of the donors, most TCR beta V segments appeared in productive rearrangements about 87% or about 30% of the time, broadly matching IMGT annotations. A later analysis reported that several top co-occurrence clusters appeared linked to parvovirus B19, influenza, CMV and Epstein-Barr virus. A group of highly shared sequence variants was considered likely to be a technical artifact of the sequencing pipeline. Most TCR sequences were seen in very few donors, while some public TCRs were found in many individuals. The cohort was sequenced for TCR beta chains only, and without alpha or paired-chain data the features that could be detected were limited. In a later genetic analysis, a missense DCLRE1C variant was associated with V-gene and J-gene trimming of TCR beta chains, and the association was replicated in an independent cohort. In a later genetic analysis, fewer N-insertions in productive TCRs were reported among donors in an Asian-associated ancestry cluster than the roughly 700-donor mean. A later analysis found that HLA-associated TCR beta chains were more clonally expanded and had lower generation probabilities than equally common non-associated chains. In a later analysis, most CMV-associated TCR beta chains were found to appear HLA-restricted, with HLA associations seemingly driven largely by CMV exposure. The only immune exposure information available for the cohort was CMV serostatus. Cytomegalovirus status was reported to be diagnosed by the classifier with high specificity and sensitivity in both the original and validation cohorts. Three of the identified cytomegalovirus-associated TCR beta chains were confirmed in vitro to be specific for cytomegalovirus antigens. Linkage disequilibrium might explain the correlated functional status among segregating V segments, but an unknown experimental factor could not be ruled out. In a later analysis, TCR association rates were found to vary across HLA loci, with the most associated TCRs seen for DRB1 alleles and the fewest for HLA-C alleles. The authors suggested that the approach could potentially be extended to other disease states and immunological phenotypes. Some IMGT-functional V segments, including TRBV6-2 and TRBV6-3, could not be told apart with the 87-base-pair reads, so those segments were excluded. Some 16 rarely observed V segments, including chromosome 9 orphons, were excluded from the earlier analysis of almost 600 of the donors because counts were too low. Because some donors lacked HLA typing at each locus, the association tests relied only on the typed subset. The study gave a list of some 150 TCR beta chains associated with cytomegalovirus. Strong co-occurrence of HLA alleles, especially DR and DQ, made assigning TCR associations to individual alleles difficult.

Of note for this clone: The specificity of this receptor is unknown. Qualities for individual bases were not recorded, and no much larger clone is one base off.

The cohort consisted of fewer than 700 healthy bone marrow donors. All cohort members were sampled while nominally healthy, although unrecorded immune exposures were likely present. The donor tested CMV seropositive, placing the donor among the roughly 300 seropositive members of the cohort. Every donor gave a peripheral blood sample, and the peripheral blood mononuclear cells from that sample were used for TCR beta sequencing. The Qiagen DNeasy Blood Extraction Kit was used to extract genomic DNA from the blood cell samples. Library method: the immunoSEQ multiplex PCR assay. For the multiplex PCR, a mixture combining 60 forward primers for TCR Vbeta segments and 13 reverse primers for TCR Jbeta segments was used. The CDR3 region of rearranged TCR beta genes was amplified from genomic DNA by a multiplex PCR assay. Amplified TCR beta libraries were sequenced as 87-base-pair reads on the Illumina HiSeq System. The study's own analysis went as follows. Across the 700 or so repertoires, a later analysis counted roughly 77 million unique TCR beta chains, about 10 million of which were shared by at least two donors. A nearest-neighbor algorithm error-corrected the raw reads and collapsed the reads into unique sequences, merging closely related sequences to remove PCR and sequencing errors. CDR3 sequences were aligned to IMGT reference sequences to assign V, D and J gene segments. Each retained sequence needed at least a six-nucleotide match to both a V gene segment and a J gene segment. A rearrangement was called productive if the CDR3 had no stop codons and remained in frame with V and J, and every other rearrangement was called non-productive. CDR3 was defined by IMGT convention, running from the second conserved V-encoded cysteine to the conserved J-encoded phenylalanine. Sequences without an unambiguous match to a single V gene segment were excluded from the earlier analysis of about 640 of the donors. An earlier analysis of just under 600 of the donors called V segments functional above 56.7% productive rearrangements and segregating when the between-donor standard deviation exceeded 5%. A statistical classification framework was built to diagnose cytomegalovirus status from the catalog of TCR beta chain sequences. In a later analysis, V and J genes were assigned by comparing TCR nucleotide sequences against IMGT/GENE-DB human TR gene sequences. In a later analysis, CDR3 sequences and most-parsimonious VDJ recombination scenarios were assigned using the TCRdist pipeline. In a later analysis, each TCR beta chain was defined by its CDR3 amino acid sequence together with its V-gene family, and reads without a unique V-gene family were excluded. To address suspected cross-contamination and a sequencing artifact, a later analysis removed approximately 600 highly shared, low-generation-probability nucleotide sequences. In a later analysis, a clonal expansion index for each public chain was calculated from normalized within-repertoire ranks of inferred template counts. In a later analysis, generation probabilities were computed using a VDJ recombination model fitted to out-of-frame rearrangements, and the results were checked against IGoR. In a later analysis, hypergeometric tests were used to score TCR-TCR, TCR-HLA and TCR-CMV co-occurrence, with a repertoire-size bias correction applied to TCR pairs. False discovery rates were estimated in a later analysis by permuting HLA or CMV assignments 20 times. In a later analysis, co-occurring TCRs were grouped using DBSCAN, with TCRdist sequence similarity added in when clustering inside HLA-allele-positive subsets. Repertoires with fewer than 30,000 or more than 120,000 public chains, plus five repertoires with anomalous nucleotide sharing, were excluded from co-occurrence clustering. TCRdb limited this immuneACCESS table to in-frame rearrangements with V and J called. A share of clones is missing; checked studies link under half to unresolved V genes, and the rest is unexplained. V and J calls and clone size are those listed in that table; D and trimming were worked out from the DNA. This sample comprises 140,000 or so clones, 74% of them detected only once. The leading ten clones occupy roughly 4.5% of the sample.

The CDR3 covers 15 residues, taking in both the cysteine and the phenylalanine. Only CDR3 DNA is held: 45 bases, read in frame from base 1. Taken from the germline V gene (reference sequence), the CDR1 and CDR2 loops are LNHDA and SQIVND. V trim: 4 bases; J trim: 0 bases; unmatched bases: 5. Sequencing was done on a sample of PBMCs. This receptor was identified in a man younger than 35 in good health and CMV-seropositive. Here the chain combines TRBV19 and TRBJ1-1; 7 central bases correspond to TRBD1. In nucleotide form, the sequence is TGTGCCAGTAGTAAGGGGGCAGGGGTGAACACTGAAGCTTTCTTT. This encodes CASSKGAGVNTEAFF. Full variable domain (CDR3 extended with the reference TRBV19 and TRBJ1-1 proteins): DGGITQSPKYLFRKEGQNVTLSCEQNLNHDAMYWYRQDPGQGLRLIYYSQIVNDFQKGDIAEGYSVSREKKESFPLTVTSAQKNPTAFYLCASSKGAGVNTEAFFGQGTRLTVV.